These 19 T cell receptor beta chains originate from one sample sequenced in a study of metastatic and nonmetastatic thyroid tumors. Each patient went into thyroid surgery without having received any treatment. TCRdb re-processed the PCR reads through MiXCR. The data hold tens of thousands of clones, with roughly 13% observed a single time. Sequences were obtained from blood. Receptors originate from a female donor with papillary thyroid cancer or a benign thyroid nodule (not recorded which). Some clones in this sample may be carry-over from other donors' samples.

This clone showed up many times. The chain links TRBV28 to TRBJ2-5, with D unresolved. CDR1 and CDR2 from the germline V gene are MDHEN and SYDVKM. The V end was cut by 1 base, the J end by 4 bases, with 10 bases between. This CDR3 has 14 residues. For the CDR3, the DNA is TGTGCCAGCAGTTTATATGCCGCCCTAGAGACCCAGTACTTC. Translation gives CASSLYAALETQYF.

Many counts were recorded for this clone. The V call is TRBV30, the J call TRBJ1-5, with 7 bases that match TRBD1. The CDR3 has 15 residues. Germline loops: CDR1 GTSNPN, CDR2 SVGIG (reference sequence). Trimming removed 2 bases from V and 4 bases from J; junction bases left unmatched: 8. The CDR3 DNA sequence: TGTGCCTGGAGTCTCCGGGACAGTATGAATCAGCCCCAGCATTTT. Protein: CAWSLRDSMNQPQHF.

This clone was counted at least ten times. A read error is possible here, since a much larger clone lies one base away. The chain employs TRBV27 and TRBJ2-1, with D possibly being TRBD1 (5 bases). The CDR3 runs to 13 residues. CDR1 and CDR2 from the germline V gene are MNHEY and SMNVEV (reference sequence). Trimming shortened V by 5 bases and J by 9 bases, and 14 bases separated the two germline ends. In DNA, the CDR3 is TGTGCCAGCAGTAGGCAGGGCCCCAGTGAGCAGTTCTTC. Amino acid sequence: CASSRQGPSEQFF.

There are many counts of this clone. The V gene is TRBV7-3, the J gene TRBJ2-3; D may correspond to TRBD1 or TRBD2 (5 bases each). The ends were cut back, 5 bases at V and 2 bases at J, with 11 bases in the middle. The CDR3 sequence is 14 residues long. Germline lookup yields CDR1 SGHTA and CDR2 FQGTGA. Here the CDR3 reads CASSRDPITDTQYF. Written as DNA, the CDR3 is TGTGCCAGCAGCCGGGACCCGATCACAGATACGCAGTATTTT.

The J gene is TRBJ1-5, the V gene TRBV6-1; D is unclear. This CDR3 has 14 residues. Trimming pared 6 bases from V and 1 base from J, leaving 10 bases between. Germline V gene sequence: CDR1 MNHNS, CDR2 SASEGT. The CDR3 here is CASSTSLSNQPQHF. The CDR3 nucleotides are TGTGCCAGCAGCACTAGCTTGAGCAATCAGCCCCAGCATTTT.

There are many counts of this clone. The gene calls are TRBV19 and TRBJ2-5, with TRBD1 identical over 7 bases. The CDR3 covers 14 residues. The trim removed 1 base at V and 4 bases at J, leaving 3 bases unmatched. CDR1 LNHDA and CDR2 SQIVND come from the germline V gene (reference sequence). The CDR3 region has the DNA TGTGCCAGTAGTATAGTGGACAGGCGAGAGACCCAGTACTTC. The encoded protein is CASSIVDRRETQYF.

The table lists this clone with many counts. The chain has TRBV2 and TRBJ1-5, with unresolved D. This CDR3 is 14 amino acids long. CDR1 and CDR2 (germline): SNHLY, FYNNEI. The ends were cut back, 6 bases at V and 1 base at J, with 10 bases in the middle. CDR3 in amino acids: CASSPTRSNQPQHF. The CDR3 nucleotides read TGTGCCAGCAGCCCAACACGGAGCAATCAGCCCCAGCATTTT.

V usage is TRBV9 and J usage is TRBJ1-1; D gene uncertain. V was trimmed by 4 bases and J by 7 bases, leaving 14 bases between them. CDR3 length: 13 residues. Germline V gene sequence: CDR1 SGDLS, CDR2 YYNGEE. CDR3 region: CASSRARAGEAFF. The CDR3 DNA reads TGTGCCAGCAGCCGAGCCCGGGCCGGTGAAGCTTTCTTT. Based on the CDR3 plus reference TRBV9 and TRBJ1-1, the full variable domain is DSGVTQTPKHLITATGQRVTLRCSPRSGDLSVYWYQQSLDQGLQFLIQYYNGEERAKGNILERFSAQQFPDLHSELNLSSLELGDSALYFCASSRARAGEAFFGQGTRLTVV.

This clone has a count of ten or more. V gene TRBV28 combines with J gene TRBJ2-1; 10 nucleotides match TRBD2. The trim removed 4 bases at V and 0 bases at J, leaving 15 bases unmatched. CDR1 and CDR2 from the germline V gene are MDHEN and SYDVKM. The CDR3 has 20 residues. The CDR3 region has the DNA TGTGCCAGCAGTTCGAGGGCCGGACTAGCGGTCCTGAGCTCCTACAATGAGCAGTTCTTC. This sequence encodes CASSSRAGLAVLSSYNEQFF.

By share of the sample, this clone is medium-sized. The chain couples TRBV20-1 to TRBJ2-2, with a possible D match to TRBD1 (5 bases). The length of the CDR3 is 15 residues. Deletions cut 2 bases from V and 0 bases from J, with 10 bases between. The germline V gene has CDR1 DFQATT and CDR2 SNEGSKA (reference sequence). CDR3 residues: CSARSRQSNTGELFF. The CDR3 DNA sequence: TGCAGTGCTAGAAGTCGACAGTCGAACACCGGGGAGCTGTTTTTT.

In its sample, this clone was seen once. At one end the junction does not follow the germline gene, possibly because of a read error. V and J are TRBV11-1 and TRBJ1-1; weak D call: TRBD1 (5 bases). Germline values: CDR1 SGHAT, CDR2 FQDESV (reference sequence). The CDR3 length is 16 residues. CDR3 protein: CAISSRMWGLSTEAFF. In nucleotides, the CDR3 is TGTGCCATCAGCTCTAGGATGTGGGGCTTAAGCACTGAAGCTTTCTTT.

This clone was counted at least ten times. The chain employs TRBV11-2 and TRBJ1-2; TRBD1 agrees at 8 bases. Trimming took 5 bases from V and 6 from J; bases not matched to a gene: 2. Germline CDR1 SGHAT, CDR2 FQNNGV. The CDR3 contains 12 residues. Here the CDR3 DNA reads TGTGCCAGCAGCGCGGGACAGGATGGCTACACCTTC. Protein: CASSAGQDGYTF.

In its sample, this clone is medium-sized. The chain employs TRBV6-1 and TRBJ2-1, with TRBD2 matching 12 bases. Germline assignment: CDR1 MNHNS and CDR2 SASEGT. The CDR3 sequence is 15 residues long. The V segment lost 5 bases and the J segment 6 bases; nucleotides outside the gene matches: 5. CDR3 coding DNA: TGTGCCAGCAGTTGGACTAGCGGGAATCCCAATGAGCAGTTCTTC. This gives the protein CASSWTSGNPNEQFF.

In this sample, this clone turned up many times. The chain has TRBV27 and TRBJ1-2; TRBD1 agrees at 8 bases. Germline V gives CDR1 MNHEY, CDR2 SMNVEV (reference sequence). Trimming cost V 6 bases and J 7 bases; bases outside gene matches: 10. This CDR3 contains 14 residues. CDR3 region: CASRGDRLAIGYTF. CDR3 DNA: TGTGCCAGCAGGGGGGACAGGCTGGCTATTGGCTACACCTTC.

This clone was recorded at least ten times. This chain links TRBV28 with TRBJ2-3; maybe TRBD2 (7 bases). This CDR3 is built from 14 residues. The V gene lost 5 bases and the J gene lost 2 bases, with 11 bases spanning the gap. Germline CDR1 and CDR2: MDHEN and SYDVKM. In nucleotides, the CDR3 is TGTGCCAGCAGTGGGAGGGGGTACACAGATACGCAGTATTTT. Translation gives CASSGRGYTDTQYF.

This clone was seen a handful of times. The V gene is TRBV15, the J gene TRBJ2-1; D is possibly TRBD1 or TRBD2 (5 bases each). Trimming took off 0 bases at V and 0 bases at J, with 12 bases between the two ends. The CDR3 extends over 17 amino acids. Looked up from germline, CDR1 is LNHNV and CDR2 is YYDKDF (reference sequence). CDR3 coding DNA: TGTGCCACCAGCAGAGAGGAAACGGGACCCTCCTACAATGAGCAGTTCTTC. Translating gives CATSREETGPSYNEQFF.

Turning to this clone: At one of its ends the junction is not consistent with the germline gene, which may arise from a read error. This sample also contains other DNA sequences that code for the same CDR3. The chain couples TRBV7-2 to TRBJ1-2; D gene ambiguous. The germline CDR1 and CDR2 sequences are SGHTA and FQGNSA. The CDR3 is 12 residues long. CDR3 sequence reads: CASSSGGEGYTF. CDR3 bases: TGTGCCAGTAGCTCCGGTGGCGAAGGCTACACCTTC.

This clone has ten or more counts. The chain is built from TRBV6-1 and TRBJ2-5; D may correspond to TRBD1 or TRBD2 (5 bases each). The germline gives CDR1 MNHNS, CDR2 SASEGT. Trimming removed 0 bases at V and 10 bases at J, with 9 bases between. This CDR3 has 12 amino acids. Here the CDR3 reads CASSEAVGDQYF. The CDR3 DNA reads TGTGCCAGCAGTGAAGCCGTGGGGGACCAGTACTTC.

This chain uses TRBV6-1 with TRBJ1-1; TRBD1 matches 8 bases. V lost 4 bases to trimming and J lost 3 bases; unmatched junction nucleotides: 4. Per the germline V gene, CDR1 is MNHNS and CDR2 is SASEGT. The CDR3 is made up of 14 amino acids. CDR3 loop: CASSADRGDTEAFF. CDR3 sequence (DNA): TGTGCCAGCAGTGCCGACAGGGGAGACACTGAAGCTTTCTTT.